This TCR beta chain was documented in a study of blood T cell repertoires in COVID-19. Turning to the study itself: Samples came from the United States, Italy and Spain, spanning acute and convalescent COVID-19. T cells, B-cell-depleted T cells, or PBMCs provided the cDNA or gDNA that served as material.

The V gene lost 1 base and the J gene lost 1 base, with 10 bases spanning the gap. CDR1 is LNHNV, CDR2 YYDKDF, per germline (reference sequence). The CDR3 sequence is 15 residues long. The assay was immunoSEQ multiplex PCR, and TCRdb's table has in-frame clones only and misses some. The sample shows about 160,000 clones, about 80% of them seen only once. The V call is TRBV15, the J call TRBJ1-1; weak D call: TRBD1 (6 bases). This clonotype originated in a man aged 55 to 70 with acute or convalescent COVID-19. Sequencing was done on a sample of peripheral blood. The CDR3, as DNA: TGTGCCACCAGCAGAGTAAAACAGGGGAACACTGAAGCTTTCTTT. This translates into CATSRVKQGNTEAFF.